The rows below give T cell receptor beta chains drawn from one sample of a study of blood T cell repertoires in COVID-19. Profiled with immunoSEQ multiplex PCR; TCRdb holds only in-frame clones, not every one. Among around 240,000 clones, about 84% were seen once, and the ten largest hold roughly 2%. Sequenced sample: PBMCs or T cells enriched from blood (not recorded which). These receptors all stem from a woman in her fifties or sixties who had recovered from COVID-19. The CDR3 runs from the conserved cysteine through the conserved F or W. The D gene is left open where the match is weak. Some rows mark clone size as missing; the rest say once, few, many or name a class of expanded clone.

D gene: NA; clone size: once; V gene: TRBV2; J gene: TRBJ1-2; CDR3 DNA: TGTGCCAGCAGGGGAGGTGGGGCAGGGGGCTACACCTTC; CDR3 protein: CASRGGGAGGYTF
D gene: NA; clone size: once; V gene: TRBV5-4; J gene: TRBJ1-4; CDR3 DNA: TGTGCCAGCAGCCCGGGAGTTTTTAATGAAAAACTGTTTTTT; CDR3 protein: CASSPGVFNEKLFF
D gene: TRBD2; clone size: NA; V gene: TRBV2; J gene: TRBJ2-1; CDR3 DNA: TGTGCCAGCAGAACTAGCGGGGGGGCCTGGAATGAGCAGTTCTTC; CDR3 protein: CASRTSGGAWNEQFF
D gene: TRBD1; clone size: NA; V gene: TRBV6-1; J gene: TRBJ1-4; CDR3 DNA: TGTGCCAGCAGTGAACAGACAGGGAGTCCTGAAAAACTGTTTTTT; CDR3 protein: CASSEQTGSPEKLFF
D gene: NA; clone size: NA; V gene: TRBV29-1; J gene: TRBJ1-1; CDR3 DNA: TGCAGCGTGGCTCGGACAGTAGCTTTCTTT; CDR3 protein: CSVARTVAFF
D gene: TRBD1; clone size: NA; V gene: TRBV12-5; J gene: TRBJ1-3; CDR3 DNA: TGTGCTAGTGGTTTGCCGTTCGACAGGGGGCCGGCCGGAAACACCATATATTTT; CDR3 protein: CASGLPFDRGPAGNTIYF
D gene: NA; clone size: NA; V gene: TRBV4-1; J gene: TRBJ2-5; CDR3 DNA: TGCGCCAGCAGCCAAGTAGCGCAAGAGACCCAGTACTTC; CDR3 protein: CASSQVAQETQYF
D gene: TRBD2; clone size: NA; V gene: TRBV18; J gene: TRBJ2-5; CDR3 DNA: TGTGCCAGCTCACCTCCGTCGGGAGGGGCGAGGGAGACCCAGTACTTC; CDR3 protein: CASSPPSGGARETQYF
D gene: NA; clone size: few; V gene: TRBV7-8; J gene: TRBJ1-2; CDR3 DNA: TGTGCCAGCAGCTTAAGAGGAGAATTCCATGGCTACACCTTC; CDR3 protein: CASSLRGEFHGYTF
D gene: NA; clone size: NA; V gene: TRBV6-2/TRBV6-3; J gene: TRBJ2-2; CDR3 DNA: TGTGCCAGCAGTTATTCTCTAGGACTCACCGGGGAGCTGTTTTTT; CDR3 protein: CASSYSLGLTGELFF
D gene: NA; clone size: few; V gene: TRBV5-4; J gene: TRBJ1-2; CDR3 DNA: TGTGCCAGCAGCTTGTGGGGAGGAAACTATGGCTACACCTTC; CDR3 protein: CASSLWGGNYGYTF
D gene: NA; clone size: NA; V gene: TRBV2; J gene: TRBJ1-5; CDR3 DNA: TGTGCCAGCAGTTTAAGCGCGGGGCGGATCCGCAATCAGCCCCAGCATTTT; CDR3 protein: CASSLSAGRIRNQPQHF
D gene: TRBD1; clone size: NA; V gene: TRBV18; J gene: TRBJ1-5; CDR3 DNA: TGTGCCAGCTCACGGACAGGCTCTGATCAGCCCCAGCATTTT; CDR3 protein: CASSRTGSDQPQHF
D gene: NA; clone size: NA; V gene: TRBV4-2; J gene: TRBJ2-1; CDR3 DNA: TGTGCCCCCGACGGTACCCCCATGGCTGGGAGGCGGTTCTTC; CDR3 protein: CAPDGTPMAGRRFF
D gene: NA; clone size: NA; V gene: TRBV7-8; J gene: TRBJ1-2; CDR3 DNA: TGTGCCAGCAGCTCCAAGGGTTCCACAGGGAACTATGGCTACACCTTC; CDR3 protein: CASSSKGSTGNYGYTF
D gene: NA; clone size: NA; V gene: TRBV5-6; J gene: TRBJ2-2; CDR3 DNA: TGTGCCAGCAGCTTGCTCTTTGGAGGGGGCAAAGACACCGGGGAGCTGTTTTTT; CDR3 protein: CASSLLFGGGKDTGELFF
D gene: NA; clone size: NA; V gene: TRBV2; J gene: TRBJ2-5; CDR3 DNA: TGTGCCAGCAGTTCCTTCCGGACAGAGACAGAGACCCAGTACTTC; CDR3 protein: CASSSFRTETETQYF
D gene: TRBD1; clone size: NA; V gene: TRBV7-8; J gene: TRBJ1-2; CDR3 DNA: TGTGCCAGCAGCTTGGGGACAGGGGCGGTCTATGGCTACACCTTC; CDR3 protein: CASSLGTGAVYGYTF
D gene: NA; clone size: NA; V gene: TRBV9; J gene: TRBJ1-1; CDR3 DNA: TGTGCCAGCAGCCCCAGGGGTGCAGGGATGAACACTGAAGCTTTCTTT; CDR3 protein: CASSPRGAGMNTEAFF
D gene: NA; clone size: NA; V gene: TRBV19; J gene: TRBJ1-6; CDR3 DNA: TGTGCCAGTAGTAGTGGGACGCCGGGGAGGCTCCACTTT; CDR3 protein: CASSSGTPGRLHF
D gene: NA; clone size: NA; V gene: TRBV7-9; J gene: TRBJ2-5; CDR3 DNA: TGTGCCAGCAGCTTAGCGGGAGTAGGGGAGACCCAGTACTTC; CDR3 protein: CASSLAGVGETQYF
D gene: TRBD2; clone size: NA; V gene: TRBV7-9; J gene: TRBJ2-1; CDR3 DNA: TGTGCCAGCAGCTTAGGACTAGCGGGGGGGTTGAATGAGCAGTTCTTC; CDR3 protein: CASSLGLAGGLNEQFF
D gene: TRBD2; clone size: NA; V gene: TRBV7-2; J gene: TRBJ2-7; CDR3 DNA: TGTGCCAGCAGCGCCACTAGCGGACTAGGCGAGCAGTACTTC; CDR3 protein: CASSATSGLGEQYF
D gene: TRBD2; clone size: NA; V gene: TRBV11-2; J gene: TRBJ2-3; CDR3 DNA: TGTGCCAGCTCACAACTAGCGGGGGGCACAGATACGCAGTATTTT; CDR3 protein: CASSQLAGGTDTQYF
D gene: TRBD1; clone size: NA; V gene: TRBV19; J gene: TRBJ1-4; CDR3 DNA: TGTGCCAGTAGTATAGAGAGGACAGGGGGTGAAAAACTGTTTTTT; CDR3 protein: CASSIERTGGEKLFF
D gene: NA; clone size: NA; V gene: TRBV18; J gene: TRBJ1-1; CDR3 DNA: TGTGCCAGCTCACCATATGGGGGCCTGCGGAAAACTGAAGCTTTCTTT; CDR3 protein: CASSPYGGLRKTEAFF
D gene: NA; clone size: NA; V gene: TRBV2; J gene: TRBJ1-3; CDR3 DNA: TGTGCCAGCAGTGAAGAGGCAAGGGGTGGAAACACCATATATTTT; CDR3 protein: CASSEEARGGNTIYF
D gene: TRBD1; clone size: NA; V gene: TRBV29-1; J gene: TRBJ2-5; CDR3 DNA: TGCAGCGGGAGACGACAGGGGGAAGAGACCCAGTACTTC; CDR3 protein: CSGRRQGEETQYF
D gene: NA; clone size: NA; V gene: TRBV7-8; J gene: TRBJ1-5; CDR3 DNA: TGTGCCAGCAGCCCGGCTTCTTACCCCGGGGACAATACTTGGCATTTT; CDR3 protein: CASSPASYPGDNTWHF
D gene: NA; clone size: NA; V gene: TRBV9; J gene: TRBJ2-3; CDR3 DNA: TGTGCCAGCAGCGTAGCCCCAACAGATACGCAGTATTTT; CDR3 protein: CASSVAPTDTQYF
D gene: TRBD1; clone size: NA; V gene: TRBV28; J gene: TRBJ2-2; CDR3 DNA: TGTGCCAGCAGTTTAGCACGGACAGGGCGCACCGGGGAGCTGTTTTTT; CDR3 protein: CASSLARTGRTGELFF
D gene: TRBD2; clone size: NA; V gene: TRBV11-1; J gene: TRBJ2-1; CDR3 DNA: TGTGCCAGCAGGGGAGCGGGACGAGGGAAGGGGAATGAGCAGTTCTTC; CDR3 protein: CASRGAGRGKGNEQFF
D gene: NA; clone size: few; V gene: TRBV10-3; J gene: TRBJ2-3; CDR3 DNA: TGTGCCATCAGTGCCGTAGCAAGTGACGATACGCAGTATTTT; CDR3 protein: CAISAVASDDTQYF
D gene: TRBD2; clone size: NA; V gene: TRBV2; J gene: TRBJ2-3; CDR3 DNA: TGTGCCAGCAGTGATCCTGTAGCGGGAGGGCCGAATACGCAGTATTTT; CDR3 protein: CASSDPVAGGPNTQYF
D gene: TRBD2; clone size: NA; V gene: TRBV7-9; J gene: TRBJ2-1; CDR3 DNA: TGTGCCAGCAGCATTAGCGGGAGTTCATCCTACAATGAGCAGTTCTTC; CDR3 protein: CASSISGSSSYNEQFF
D gene: TRBD1; clone size: NA; V gene: TRBV4-1; J gene: TRBJ2-7; CDR3 DNA: TGCGCCAGCAGCCAAGAACAGGGGGAGAGCTACGAGCAGTACTTC; CDR3 protein: CASSQEQGESYEQYF
D gene: NA; clone size: NA; V gene: TRBV5-4; J gene: TRBJ1-1; CDR3 DNA: TGTGCCAGCAGCCCGCTCGACAGCTTGAACACTGAAGCTTTCTTT; CDR3 protein: CASSPLDSLNTEAFF
D gene: TRBD1; clone size: NA; V gene: TRBV27; J gene: TRBJ1-2; CDR3 DNA: TGTGCCAGCAGGCCTACAGGGGGTAACTATGGCTACACCTTC; CDR3 protein: CASRPTGGNYGYTF
D gene: TRBD1; clone size: NA; V gene: TRBV18; J gene: TRBJ2-5; CDR3 DNA: TGTGCCAGCTCACCACCCTCCAGGGGGCGAGAGACCCAGTACTTC; CDR3 protein: CASSPPSRGRETQYF
D gene: NA; clone size: NA; V gene: TRBV7-2; J gene: TRBJ2-6; CDR3 DNA: TGTGCCAGCAGTAGCAGGGGCTCAATCTCTGGGGCCAACGTCCTGACTTTC; CDR3 protein: CASSSRGSISGANVLTF
D gene: NA; clone size: few; V gene: TRBV18; J gene: TRBJ1-1; CDR3 DNA: TGTGCCAGCTCCCAGGGTTTGAAGAACACTGAAGCTTTCTTT; CDR3 protein: CASSQGLKNTEAFF
D gene: NA; clone size: NA; V gene: TRBV5-5; J gene: TRBJ1-1; CDR3 DNA: TGTGCCAGCAGCTTGGAGCGATATCGCACTGAAGCTTTCTTT; CDR3 protein: CASSLERYRTEAFF